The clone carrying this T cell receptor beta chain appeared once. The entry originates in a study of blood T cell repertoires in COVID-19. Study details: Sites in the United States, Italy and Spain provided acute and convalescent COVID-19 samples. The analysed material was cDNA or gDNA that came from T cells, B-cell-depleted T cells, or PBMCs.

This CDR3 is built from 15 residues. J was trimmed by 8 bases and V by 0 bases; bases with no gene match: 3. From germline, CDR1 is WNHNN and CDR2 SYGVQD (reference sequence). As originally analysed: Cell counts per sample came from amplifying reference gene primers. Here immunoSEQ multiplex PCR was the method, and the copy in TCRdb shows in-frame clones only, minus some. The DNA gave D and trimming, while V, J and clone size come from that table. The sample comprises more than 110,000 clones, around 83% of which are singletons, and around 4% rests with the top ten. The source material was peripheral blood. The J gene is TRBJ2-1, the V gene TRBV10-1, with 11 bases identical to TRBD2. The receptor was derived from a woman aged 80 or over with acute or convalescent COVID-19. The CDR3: CASSESTSGKYEQFF. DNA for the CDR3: TGCGCCAGCAGTGAGTCGACTAGCGGGAAGTATGAGCAGTTCTTC.